What follows is one TCR beta chain and its context. Its specificity is not known. Obtained from alopecia areata patients were lesional scalp punch biopsies along with peripheral blood. T lymphocytes (CD4+ and CD8+) were sorted from PBMCs. The data stem from a study of CD8+ T cells in alopecia areata. Study-wide results and caveats: Mouse data revealed clearer TCR sharing than patient data did, a gap possibly tied to HLA. An increase in clonality over normal scalp was evident in lesional scalp, especially alopecia totalis/universalis.

In each case, RNA was isolated and then reverse transcribed into cDNA as the sequencing template. Assay: immunoSEQ multiplex PCR; the TCRdb copy retains only in-frame clones and omits some. Here the sample spans approximately 98,000 clones, 45% to 60% being singletons. The source material was NKG2D-low CD8+ T cells sorted from blood. The clonotype originates from a human donor with alopecia areata.

CDR3 in amino acids: CASSSGQIYGYTF. Here the CDR3 DNA reads TGTGCCAGCAGCTCGGGACAGATCTATGGCTACACCTTC. The chain carries TRBV7-2 and TRBJ1-2; 7 nucleotides line up with TRBD1. The CDR3 runs 13 residues. Per germline, CDR1 SGHTA and CDR2 FQGNSA. V trimming: 4 bases; J trimming: 4 bases; junction bases outside the gene matches: 3.